Listed below are T cell receptor beta chains from one sample, sequenced in a study of cytomegalovirus exposure and HLA in healthy donors. Sequencing was performed with immunoSEQ multiplex PCR; in TCRdb, only in-frame clones are kept and a portion is missing. In total, the table holds some 120,000 clones. The sequenced material came from PBMCs. All receptors come from a woman between 55 and 75 years old in good health and CMV-seronegative. Both conserved end residues are trimmed from each CDR3. The order of the fields is J gene, V gene, CDR3 protein.

J: TRBJ1-2; V: TRBV2; CDR3: ATMDRENGYT
J: TRBJ2-5; V: TRBV7-9; CDR3: ASSPKETQY
J: TRBJ1-2; V: TRBV7-9; CDR3: ASSSYGTGDGYT
J: TRBJ1-2; V: TRBV27; CDR3: ASSSLPDNVYGYT
J: TRBJ1-3; V: TRBV6-6; CDR3: ASSYSRGGSGNTIY
J: TRBJ2-7; V: TRBV11-2; CDR3: ASSPLAGTAPYEQY
J: TRBJ1-1; V: TRBV6-1; CDR3: ASRWAREAF
J: TRBJ1-1; V: TRBV12-5; CDR3: ASGLGINTEAF
J: TRBJ1-2; V: TRBV7-9; CDR3: ASSQDSNYGYT
J: TRBJ2-1; V: TRBV6-1; CDR3: ASRIAGGSYNEQF
J: TRBJ1-2; V: TRBV5-1; CDR3: ASSLGQGANGYT
J: TRBJ1-1; V: TRBV6-1; CDR3: ASSEGSTFGSEAF
J: TRBJ1-1; V: TRBV4-2; CDR3: ASSQDPLQGSYSTEAF
J: TRBJ2-5; V: TRBV5-4; CDR3: ASSPSGTSGGAGETQY
J: .; V: TRBV28; CDR3: ASSTRQGVRAYEQY
J: TRBJ1-1; V: TRBV7-8; CDR3: ASSSGETEAF
J: TRBJ2-7; V: TRBV6-1; CDR3: ASSELWEQY
J: TRBJ1-2; V: TRBV18; CDR3: ASSHLPGTANYGYT
J: TRBJ2-7; V: TRBV15; CDR3: ATSNGQATYEQY
J: TRBJ2-7; V: TRBV6-1; CDR3: AASGLAYEQY
J: TRBJ1-2; V: TRBV11-2; CDR3: ASSLVTDNYGYT
J: TRBJ1-2; V: TRBV28; CDR3: ASSTGTSYGYT
J: TRBJ1-5; V: TRBV28; CDR3: ASSLDGQPQH
J: TRBJ2-7; V: TRBV5-1; CDR3: ASSLTGALRYEQY
J: TRBJ2-3; V: TRBV4-1; CDR3: ASSQDRGSTDTQY
J: TRBJ2-1; V: TRBV28; CDR3: ASSFPHLGATNNEQF
J: TRBJ1-2; V: TRBV28; CDR3: ASSPGGQGANYGYT
J: TRBJ2-1; V: TRBV5-1; CDR3: ASSRDSSSSYNEQF
J: TRBJ1-2; V: TRBV7-3; CDR3: ASSLAIRQGAFGYT
J: TRBJ1-1; V: TRBV9; CDR3: ASSADRGTEAF
J: TRBJ2-6; V: TRBV27; CDR3: ASSDKTGSGANVLT
J: TRBJ2-1; V: TRBV7-8; CDR3: ASSPGTSGAYSYNEQF
J: TRBJ2-7; V: TRBV11-2; CDR3: ASSFTAARDRGLEQY
J: TRBJ2-3; V: TRBV9; CDR3: ASSVAVRNEGQGATDTQY
J: TRBJ1-2; V: TRBV5-4; CDR3: ASSLDPGRESGYT
J: TRBJ2-5; V: TRBV28; CDR3: ASRRGGETQY
J: TRBJ1-2; V: TRBV7-9; CDR3: ASNVGDWGGYT
J: TRBJ2-5; V: TRBV10-3; CDR3: ASGTGGMETQY
J: TRBJ2-5; V: TRBV5-5; CDR3: ASSLAPGRTSGGAETQY
J: TRBJ2-6; V: TRBV7-3; CDR3: ASSPVVSGANVLT
J: TRBJ2-7; V: TRBV28; CDR3: ASRSAGNTLEQY
J: TRBJ2-1; V: TRBV6-1; CDR3: AGSTTSYNEQF
J: TRBJ1-2; V: TRBV29-1; CDR3: SVETTGSPYGYT
J: TRBJ2-1; V: TRBV9; CDR3: ASSVVHRGWNEQF
J: TRBJ2-1; V: TRBV28; CDR3: ASSLLQGHEQF
J: TRBJ2-1; V: TRBV6-5; CDR3: ASSYRLGSWEQF
J: TRBJ2-2; V: TRBV2; CDR3: ASKTGQANTGELF
J: TRBJ1-2; V: TRBV7-9; CDR3: ASSFSRDGYT